The 18 T cell receptor beta chains reported below all come from one sample, sequenced in a study of technical replicates of blood from a few donors. Method: immunoSEQ multiplex PCR; TCRdb's copy keeps in-frame clones and lacks some. Of under 90,000 clones listed, 98% are singletons. The sample consisted of T cells isolated from PBMCs. The receptors were gathered from a human donor in good health.

The rearrangement uses TRBV27 and TRBJ2-5, with a tentative D call TRBD2 (6 bases). CDR1 and CDR2 from the germline V gene are MNHEY and SMNVEV (reference sequence). The length of the CDR3 is 13 residues. Trimming cost V 5 bases and J 5 bases, with 12 bases left between them. The DNA of the CDR3 is TGTGCCAGCAGTGGTTCTAGCGAGGAGACCCAGTACTTC. This codes for CASSGSSEETQYF.

The gene calls are TRBV13 and TRBJ2-7; 8 bases line up with TRBD2. Germline V gives CDR1 PRHDT, CDR2 FYEKMQ (reference sequence). V shed 3 bases and J 2 bases; nucleotides not matched to a gene: 12. This CDR3 contains 17 residues. The CDR3 DNA reads TGTGCCAGCAGCTTGGGGACCGTAGGGACTAGACCCTACGAGCAGTACTTC. It encodes CASSLGTVGTRPYEQYF.

V is TRBV21-1 and J is TRBJ1-2; the table's D call, TRBD1, has no DNA check behind it. TRBV21-1 is listed as a pseudogene. The CDR3 has 15 residues. This chain's CDR3 is CASSPRTAQWDGYTF. The DNA for the CDR3 is TGTGCCAGCAGCCCTCGGACAGCGCAGTGGGATGGCTACACCTTC.

The chain is built from TRBV2 and TRBJ1-2; maybe TRBD1 (5 bases). CDR1 and CDR2 from the germline V gene are SNHLY and FYNNEI. Trimming pared 4 bases from V and 4 bases from J, leaving 13 bases between. The CDR3 runs 14 residues. The chain's CDR3 is CASSARAAIYGYTF. The CDR3 nucleotides read TGTGCCAGCAGTGCCAGGGCAGCAATCTATGGCTACACCTTC.

This rearrangement joins TRBV28 to TRBJ2-1; D may be TRBD1 (5 bases). The CDR3 length is 16 residues. Per germline, CDR1 MDHEN and CDR2 SYDVKM. Trimming cost V 6 bases and J 8 bases, with 23 bases left between them. The DNA for the CDR3 is TGTGCCAGCAGCACCCTTAAGGGGTTTGTAGGGCATGAGCAGTTCTTC. Protein product: CASSTLKGFVGHEQFF.

The chain joins TRBV4-2 to TRBJ1-6, with TRBD1 as a possible D gene (6 bases). Germline V gene sequence: CDR1 LGHNA, CDR2 YNFKEQ. There are 15 residues in the CDR3. The germline V and J ends were trimmed by 0 bases and 4 bases, with 7 bases remaining between them. The CDR3, as DNA: TGTGCCAGCAGCCAAGACAGGGGTTATAATTCACCCCTCCACTTT. Translating it yields CASSQDRGYNSPLHF.

The J gene is TRBJ2-3, the V gene TRBV13, with 10 bases identical to TRBD1. The CDR3 consists of 18 residues. The ends lost 5 bases at V and 4 bases at J; junction bases unmatched: 15. CDR1 is PRHDT and CDR2 is FYEKMQ in the germline V gene (reference sequence). The CDR3 loop reads CASSPRRGQGFSADTQYF. In DNA, the CDR3 is TGTGCCAGCAGCCCTCGACGGGGACAGGGGTTTAGCGCAGATACGCAGTATTTT.

The J gene is TRBJ1-5, the V gene TRBV5-1; 7 nucleotides line up with TRBD1. Trimming took 3 bases from V and 0 from J; bases not matched to a gene: 3. The CDR3 runs 15 residues. Per the germline V gene, CDR1 is SGHRS and CDR2 is YFSETQ. The CDR3: CASSSGQNSNQPQHF. In DNA form, the CDR3 reads TGCGCCAGCAGCTCGGGACAGAATAGCAATCAGCCCCAGCATTTT.

This sequence joins TRBV13 and TRBJ2-1, with D possibly being TRBD1 (5 bases). Germline V CDR1 and CDR2: PRHDT, FYEKMQ (reference sequence). Trimming pared 5 bases from V and 7 bases from J, leaving 21 bases between. The CDR3 has 16 amino acids. The CDR3 sequence: CASSQRPGSTMNEQFF. DNA for the CDR3: TGTGCCAGCAGCCAACGCCCAGGGTCTACCATGAATGAGCAGTTCTTC.

V gene TRBV28 combines with J gene TRBJ2-1; a weak D match, TRBD1 (5 bases). V was clipped by 3 bases and J by 5 bases, with 14 bases between them. Germline CDR1 MDHEN, CDR2 SYDVKM. This CDR3 contains 15 residues. CDR3 in amino acids: CASSLTDPGHNEQFF. The DNA for the CDR3 is TGTGCCAGCAGTTTGACAGACCCTGGCCACAATGAGCAGTTCTTC.

This chain connects TRBV30 to TRBJ2-7; 8 positions match TRBD2. The CDR3 consists of 13 residues. Trimming took 3 bases from V and 3 from J; bases not matched to a gene: 4. In germline, CDR1 is GTSNPN, CDR2 SVGIG (reference sequence). The CDR3 DNA reads as TGTGCCTGGAGCGAAGGGACTAGCTACGAGCAGTACTTC. This encodes CAWSEGTSYEQYF.

This chain links TRBV7-9 with TRBJ2-5; 7 bases are a match to TRBD2. This CDR3 is 17 amino acids long. V lost 5 bases and J lost 3; bases outside the gene matches: 15. Germline CDR1 is SEHNR and CDR2 is FQNEAQ (reference sequence). This CDR3 is CASSPRPGGRIKETQYF. CDR3 nucleotide sequence: TGTGCCAGCAGCCCCAGACCGGGGGGACGGATAAAAGAGACCCAGTACTTC.

In its sample, this clone was seen once. V usage is TRBV10-3 and J usage is TRBJ1-1; 11 bases map to TRBD1. Germline CDR1 is ENHRY and CDR2 is SYGVKD. The CDR3 has 16 residues. Germline trimming cut 6 bases from V and 4 bases from J; bases unmatched to any gene: 10. CDR3 DNA sequence: TGTGCCATCAGAGACGGACAGGGGGCGAGGGGCACTGAAGCTTTCTTT. Its protein is CAIRDGQGARGTEAFF.

J is TRBJ1-6 and V is TRBV7-8; D is perhaps TRBD1 (6 bases). Deletions cut 8 bases from V and 7 bases from J, with 15 bases between. The CDR3 is 14 residues long. Germline CDR1 is SGHVS and CDR2 is FQNEAQ. The CDR3 is CASRPTGGNSPLHF. The CDR3 coding sequence is TGTGCCAGCCGCCCCACGGGGGGCAATTCACCCCTCCACTTT.

This clone occurred once. The V gene is TRBV5-4, the J gene TRBJ1-1, with 8 positions matching TRBD1. The V gene end was trimmed by 4 bases and the J gene end by 1 base; junction bases not matched to a gene: 12. The V gene's germline CDR1 is SGHNT and CDR2 YYREEE (reference sequence). The CDR3 runs 17 residues. The CDR3 loop is CASSPPTGAVRNTEAFF. The DNA for the CDR3 is TGTGCCAGCAGCCCACCGACAGGGGCAGTAAGGAACACTGAAGCTTTCTTT.

Comment on this clone: Other DNA sequences in the sample encode the same CDR3. This rearrangement joins TRBV9 to TRBJ1-2; 7 bases are shared with TRBD1. Germline trimming cut 0 bases from V and 5 bases from J; bases unmatched to any gene: 1. Germline V CDR1 and CDR2: SGDLS, YYNGEE. The CDR3 has 13 residues. The CDR3 here is CASSVAGGYGYTF. The CDR3 DNA reads as TGTGCCAGCAGCGTAGCAGGGGGTTATGGCTACACCTTC. Together with reference TRBV9 and TRBJ1-2, the CDR3 gives the full variable domain: DSGVTQTPKHLITATGQRVTLRCSPRSGDLSVYWYQQSLDQGLQFLIQYYNGEERAKGNILERFSAQQFPDLHSELNLSSLELGDSALYFCASSVAGGYGYTFGSGTRLTVV.

V is TRBV9 and J is TRBJ1-2; TRBD1 might be the D (5 bases). V was clipped by 2 bases and J by 4 bases, with 12 bases between them. This CDR3 spans 14 amino acids. Germline assignment: CDR1 SGDLS and CDR2 YYNGEE. The CDR3 DNA follows: TGTGCCAGCAGCGTCGACCAGGGTTCCTATGGCTACACCTTC. Translated: CASSVDQGSYGYTF. Based on the CDR3 plus reference TRBV9 and TRBJ1-2, the full variable domain is DSGVTQTPKHLITATGQRVTLRCSPRSGDLSVYWYQQSLDQGLQFLIQYYNGEERAKGNILERFSAQQFPDLHSELNLSSLELGDSALYFCASSVDQGSYGYTFGSGTRLTVV.

The rearrangement uses TRBV28 and TRBJ1-5; D is uncertain. Germline CDR1 and CDR2: MDHEN and SYDVKM. V was trimmed by 2 bases and J by 1 base, leaving 12 bases between them. CDR3 size: 16 residues. The CDR3 DNA reads as TGTGCCAGCAGTTTAATGGAGGGCACCAGCAATCAGCCCCAGCATTTT. This translates into CASSLMEGTSNQPQHF. Using reference TRBV28 and TRBJ1-5 for the parts outside the CDR3, the full variable domain is DVKVTQSSRYLVKRTGEKVFLECVQDMDHENMFWYRQDPGLGLRLIYFSYDVKMKEKGDIPEGYSVSREKKERFSLILESASTNQTSMYLCASSLMEGTSNQPQHFGDGTRLSIL.